This T cell receptor beta chain was identified during a study of patients and donors after allogeneic stem cell transplantation. TCRdb analysed the RT-PCR reads with MiXCR anew, one entry per CDR3 protein. The table shows about a million distinct CDR3 sequences, with under 20% occurring only once. The CDR3 is made up of 13 amino acids. The V gene end was trimmed by 5 bases and the J gene end by 7 bases; junction bases not matched to a gene: 5. This clonotype was detected a few times. The V call is TRBV12-3 or TRBV12-4, the J call TRBJ1-1, with 9 bases aligning to TRBD1. Sequenced sample: blood, either unsorted or a sorted T cell fraction (not recorded which). This clonotype was sampled from a human donor who was either an allogeneic HSCT recipient or a stem cell or donor lymphocyte infusion donor (not recorded which). It is not recorded whose cells these are; they may come from a transplant donor. CDR3 nucleotide sequence: TGTGCCAGCAGTCCCACGGGACAGGGTGAAGCTTTCTTT. The encoded protein is CASSPTGQGEAFF.